This passage covers 11 T cell receptor beta chains from one sample sequenced in a study of cytomegalovirus exposure and HLA in healthy donors. PCR employed 60 Vbeta and 13 Jbeta primers. Libraries were prepared by immunoSEQ multiplex PCR; TCRdb keeps only in-frame clonotypes and omits some of them. The sample lists around 50,000 clones, just under 85% occurring once. Material: PBMCs. These receptors were obtained from a man in his forties in good health and CMV-seronegative.

The rearrangement joins TRBV19 to TRBJ1-2, with D possibly being TRBD1 (5 bases). The ends were cut back, 3 bases at V and 5 bases at J, with 10 bases in the middle. Germline V gives CDR1 LNHDA, CDR2 SQIVND (reference sequence). CDR3 length: 13 residues. In DNA, the CDR3 is TGTGCCAGTAGTATTCGGGGGTTTTATGGCTACACCTTC. Amino acids: CASSIRGFYGYTF.

The gene calls are TRBV7-9 and TRBJ2-1, with 11 bases aligning to TRBD1. CDR1 is SEHNR, CDR2 FQNEAQ, per germline (reference sequence). CDR3 size: 16 residues. The J segment lost 5 bases and the V segment lost 6 bases, leaving 9 bases of the junction unmatched. The CDR3 here is CASRRTGQGAHNEQFF. Here the CDR3 DNA reads TGTGCCAGCAGACGTACAGGACAGGGGGCCCACAATGAGCAGTTCTTC.

This chain links TRBV7-8 with TRBJ1-4; D uncertain. The germline gives CDR1 SGHVS, CDR2 FQNEAQ. The V gene lost 5 bases and the J gene lost 1 base, with 8 bases spanning the gap. The CDR3 is made up of 14 amino acids. The CDR3 DNA sequence: TGTGCCAGCAGCCGAGGCGGAACTAATGAAAAACTGTTTTTT. Translation: CASSRGGTNEKLFF.

CDR3 sequence (DNA): TGTGCCAGCAGCTCCGGACAGAACACTGAAGCTTTCTTT. It is translated as CASSSGQNTEAFF. The chain couples TRBV7-2 to TRBJ1-1; a weak D match, TRBD1 (5 bases). The V end lost 4 bases, the J end lost 1 base, and 7 bases lay between the germline ends. The germline V gene has CDR1 SGHTA and CDR2 FQGNSA. This CDR3 is built from 13 residues.

This clone was seen a single time. The chain couples TRBV11-3 to TRBJ2-3; perhaps TRBD1 as D (6 bases). Trimming took 4 bases from V and 0 from J, leaving 26 bases between them. The CDR3 consists of 20 residues. From germline, CDR1 is SGHNT and CDR2 YENEEA. CDR3 sequence (DNA): TGTGCCAGCAGCTCTCCACTTAGCCGGACAGTCGGCTTGAGCACAGATACGCAGTATTTT. Encoded protein: CASSSPLSRTVGLSTDTQYF.

Remarks on this clone: At one end, the junction sequence differs from germline, possibly due to a read error. The genes are TRBV11-3 and TRBJ1-1, with D possibly being TRBD1 (5 bases). The CDR3 spans 15 residues. Germline V lookup: CDR1 SGHNT, CDR2 YENEEA. Here the CDR3 reads CASSLDFGGAVPPHF. Here the CDR3 DNA reads TGTGCCAGCAGCTTAGATTTTGGAGGGGCCGTACCTCCCCACTTT.

The chain joins TRBV7-8 to TRBJ2-5, with D possibly being TRBD1 (6 bases). The CDR3 length is 13 residues. The V gene's germline CDR1 is SGHVS and CDR2 FQNEAQ. V was cut by 2 bases and J by 3 bases, with 7 bases left in between. This CDR3 reads CASSLRTEETQYF. Here the CDR3 DNA reads TGTGCCAGCAGCTTACGGACAGAAGAGACCCAGTACTTC.

The J gene is TRBJ2-5, the V gene TRBV5-5; perhaps TRBD1 as D (5 bases). V lost 4 bases and J 4 bases, leaving 14 bases between the germline ends. The CDR3 extends over 14 amino acids. Germline lookup yields CDR1 SGHKS and CDR2 YYEKEE (reference sequence). CDR3: CASSREGVTETQYF. CDR3 sequence (DNA): TGTGCCAGCAGCCGAGAAGGGGTAACAGAGACCCAGTACTTC.

V is TRBV9 and J is TRBJ2-6; 11 bases line up with TRBD2. J lost 0 bases, V lost 0 bases, and 8 bases had no gene match. The CDR3 totals 20 residues. CDR1 is SGDLS and CDR2 is YYNGEE in the germline V gene. DNA for the CDR3: TGTGCCAGCAGCGTAGGGCTAGCGGGGGGTTTTGGCTCTGGGGCCAACGTCCTGACTTTC. Its protein is CASSVGLAGGFGSGANVLTF.

V is TRBV7-2 and J is TRBJ2-1; TRBD2 matches at 7 bases. J lost 10 bases, V lost 4 bases, and 13 bases had no gene match. CDR1 and CDR2 from the germline V gene are SGHTA and FQGNSA. The CDR3 sequence is 15 residues long. This chain's CDR3 is CASSSGTTRASEQFF. CDR3 DNA: TGTGCCAGCAGCTCAGGGACTACCCGGGCCTCCGAGCAGTTCTTC.

V usage is TRBV28 and J usage is TRBJ2-2, with TRBD2 as a possible D gene (7 bases). V lost 11 bases and J lost 2, with 21 bases in between. This CDR3 is 16 amino acids long. CDR1 MDHEN and CDR2 SYDVKM come from the germline V gene. The CDR3 is CASQDGGRPNTGELFF. The CDR3 bases are TGTGCCTCACAAGACGGGGGGCGACCTAACACCGGGGAGCTGTTTTTT. Together with reference TRBV28 and TRBJ2-2, the CDR3 gives the full variable domain: DVKVTQSSRYLVKRTGEKVFLECVQDMDHENMFWYRQDPGLGLRLIYFSYDVKMKEKGDIPEGYSVSREKKERFSLILESASTNQTSMYLCASQDGGRPNTGELFFGEGSRLTVL.